Detailed here is one T cell receptor (beta chain). Its matching antigen is unknown. The assay was immunoSEQ multiplex PCR, and TCRdb's table has in-frame clones only and misses some. Found here are under 20,000 clones, roughly 85% of them singletons; the top ten hold around 12%. This CDR3 is built from 15 residues. Germline CDR1 is SGHVS and CDR2 is FQNEAQ. The V and J ends lost 1 base and 4 bases respectively, with 13 bases between them. The data originate from a study of PD-1 blockade in classical Hodgkin lymphoma. Looking at the study overall: A 3 mg/kg intravenous dose of nivolumab was received by patients every 2 weeks.

Brentuximab vedotin exposure varied, and every patient relapsed after autologous stem cell transplantation. Study outcomes and limitations: Complete responders started with a diversity level that resembled newly diagnosed patients at baseline. CD4+ TCR diversity climbed significantly by C4D1, unlike CD8+ TCR diversity.

The sequencing here drew on peripheral blood mononuclear cells (PBMCs), taken before the second cycle of nivolumab. This rearrangement joins TRBV7-8 to TRBJ1-2; D not resolved. The receptor was derived from a human donor with classical Hodgkin lymphoma. CDR3 in DNA: TGTGCCAGCAGCTTAGTAGGGCGGCAGGCCTATGGCTACACCTTC. It encodes CASSLVGRQAYGYTF.